The T cell receptor (beta chain) described here comes from a study of Tregs in tolerant kidney transplant recipients. Overall study context: Related graft donors supplied nonmyeloablative bone marrow transplants, and mixed chimerism was transient. Study-level points and caveats: The most relevant donor-specific Treg TCRbeta repertoire apparently came from expansion with activated donor B cells. Findings come from small patient numbers and require larger validation. In tolerant patients, donor-specific Tregs outgrew total Tregs, suggesting antigen-driven expansion.

To note about this clone: Its antigen is as yet unknown. With the read ending 3 residues before the CDR3 end, the germline J gene is used to fill in that end.

Assay used: immunoSEQ multiplex PCR; TCRdb lists only in-frame clones, some missing. The listing contains about 48,000 clones. The CDR3 contains 15 residues. V trimming: 4 bases; J trimming: 3 bases; junction bases outside the gene matches: 3. Germline CDR1 is KGHSH and CDR2 is LQKENI. The rearrangement uses TRBV18 and TRBJ2-3, with 11 bases fitting TRBD2. This TCR was sampled from a human donor who received a combined kidney and bone marrow transplant. The sample here was CD4+ T cells from blood, taken before the transplant. The CDR3 bases that were read are TGTGCCAGCTCACTAACTAGCGGGAGTACAGATACG. Translation: CASSLTSGSTDT. The full CDR3 sequence reads CASSLTSGSTDTQYF.